Presented here are 10 T cell receptor beta chains from one specimen sequenced in a study of OX40 agonist ivuxolimab in advanced cancers. Using immunoSEQ multiplex PCR, the repertoire was profiled, and TCRdb retains in-frame clones only, with some absent. The sample contains about 54,000 clones, about 89% of which appear only once. The specimen was CD4+ or CD8+ T cells sorted from blood, collected in a trial of the OX40 agonist ivuxolimab. These receptor sequences come from an adult with an advanced solid tumor such as melanoma, head and neck, liver or kidney cancer.

Only one count was recorded for this clone. This chain joins TRBV15 and TRBJ2-7; a possible D gene is TRBD1 (6 bases). Germline assignment: CDR1 LNHNV and CDR2 YYDKDF (reference sequence). V dropped 0 bases and J dropped 3 bases, with 12 bases sitting between them. The CDR3 totals 15 residues. CDR3 residues: CATSREITGYYEQYF. Here the CDR3 DNA reads TGTGCCACCAGCAGAGAGATAACAGGGTACTACGAGCAGTACTTC.

The chain couples TRBV2 to TRBJ1-6, with D possibly TRBD1 on 6 matching bases. The CDR3 loop spans 14 amino acids. V was clipped by 7 bases and J by 9 bases, with 16 bases between them. Germline V gene sequence: CDR1 SNHLY, CDR2 FYNNEI. The CDR3 DNA reads as TGTGCCAGCACCGGCGGGGGCATGAGTTCACCCCTCCACTTT. Amino acids: CASTGGGMSSPLHF. The full variable domain, in which reference TRBV2 and TRBJ1-6 provide the parts outside the CDR3, is EPEVTQTPSHQVTQMGQEVILRCVPISNHLYFYWYRQILGQKVEFLVSFYNNEISEKSEIFDDQFSVERPDGSNFTLKIRSTKLEDSAMYFCASTGGGMSSPLHFGNGTRLTVT.

The V call is TRBV2, the J call TRBJ1-1; D unresolved. The CDR3 has 13 amino acids. Germline V lookup: CDR1 SNHLY, CDR2 FYNNEI. V was shortened by 6 bases and J by 1 base, with 9 bases between the two germline ends. The CDR3 DNA reads TGTGCCAGCAGCGATCCAGCGAACACTGAAGCTTTCTTT. It is translated as CASSDPANTEAFF.

This clone was observed once. This sequence joins TRBV14 and TRBJ2-6; either TRBD1 or TRBD2 may fit D (5 bases each). Germline V CDR1 and CDR2: SGHDN, FVKESK. The CDR3 extends over 17 amino acids. The V end lost 3 bases, the J end lost 0 bases, and 12 bases lay between the germline ends. In nucleotides, the CDR3 is TGTGCCAGCAGCCAGGCCGGGGCCTTCTCTGGGGCCAACGTCCTGACTTTC. Translating it yields CASSQAGAFSGANVLTF.

The chain links TRBV6-5 to TRBJ2-3; D gene ambiguous. From germline, CDR1 is MNHEY and CDR2 SVGAGI. Trimming pared 6 bases from V and 4 bases from J, leaving 11 bases between. The CDR3 spans 13 residues. This CDR3 is CASSTGRADTQYF. CDR3 DNA sequence: TGTGCCAGCAGCACGGGTCGAGCAGATACGCAGTATTTT.

The rearrangement joins TRBV7-9 to TRBJ1-2; no clear D. The CDR3 runs 15 residues. Trimming left V 0 bases short and J 2 bases short, with 10 bases between. Germline values: CDR1 SEHNR, CDR2 FQNEAQ (reference sequence). CDR3 region: CASSLAREGNYGYTF. DNA of the CDR3: TGTGCCAGCAGCTTAGCGCGTGAAGGGAACTATGGCTACACCTTC.

The V call is TRBV25-1, the J call TRBJ2-3, with D possibly TRBD2 on 5 matching bases. This CDR3 has 12 amino acids. Germline V gene data show CDR1 as MGHDK and CDR2 as SYGVNS. Trimming stripped 6 bases from V and 4 bases from J, with 8 bases between. CDR3 residues: CASSYGADTQYF. The CDR3 region has the DNA TGTGCCAGCAGCTACGGGGCAGATACGCAGTATTTT.

V is TRBV5-1 and J is TRBJ1-1; 7 bases are shared with TRBD1. The junction had 5 bases not matched to a gene; V was cut back by 2 bases and J by 4 bases. Germline V gives CDR1 SGHRS, CDR2 YFSETQ. This CDR3 has 14 amino acids. The CDR3 here is CASSLRAGGTEAFF. The CDR3 DNA follows: TGCGCCAGCAGCTTAAGGGCAGGGGGCACTGAAGCTTTCTTT.

The CDR3 region has the DNA TGTGCCAGCAGCACAGGACAGGGGGCGCGAAACACCGGGGAGCTGTTTTTT. Its protein is CASSTGQGARNTGELFF. The chain carries TRBV5-5 and TRBJ2-2; 11 bases align to TRBD1. Looked up from germline, CDR1 is SGHKS and CDR2 is YYEKEE (reference sequence). Germline trimming cut 4 bases from V and 2 bases from J; bases unmatched to any gene: 7. CDR3 size: 17 residues.

This clone was counted only a few times. V is TRBV27 and J is TRBJ2-3, with no clear D. This CDR3 has 14 amino acids. Trimming took off 6 bases at V and 1 base at J, with 11 bases between the two ends. Germline V lookup: CDR1 MNHEY, CDR2 SMNVEV (reference sequence). In DNA, the CDR3 is TGTGCCAGCAGCCTGTGGGTCGGCACAGATACGCAGTATTTT. It is translated as CASSLWVGTDTQYF.